Listed below are T cell receptor beta chains from one sample, sequenced in a study of tumor and adjacent non-tumor tissue in lung cancer. Using its own MiXCR run on the multiplex PCR reads, TCRdb lists one record per CDR3 protein. Of some 77,000 distinct CDR3 sequences listed, about two thirds were seen once; the top ten hold roughly 13%. Sequencing was carried out using lung tumor tissue. The receptors here all came from a woman in her 70s with non-small cell lung cancer. Each CDR3 is given with its conserved first and last residue. A D gene is named only where the DNA matches it firmly. Clone size, where shown, is once, few, many, or a class for clones that have expanded.

.	TRBJ2-6	TRBV28	.	CASSLWGYGANVLTF	TGTGCTAGCAGTTTATGGGGCTATGGGGCCAACGTCCTGACTTTC
many	TRBJ2-1	TRBV20-1	TRBD2	CSAKKASGSYNEQFF	TGCAGTGCTAAGAAGGCTAGCGGGAGTTACAATGAGCAGTTCTTC
many	TRBJ2-2	TRBV7-9	.	CASSPRDSNTGELFF	TGTGCCAGCAGCCCACGGGACTCGAACACCGGGGAGCTGTTTTTT
few	TRBJ1-2	TRBV7-3	.	CASSSGLGRSYGYTF	TGTGCCAGCAGCTCGGGCCTAGGTCGGTCCTATGGCTACACCTTC
.	TRBJ1-2	TRBV28	.	CASSSEQVYGYIF	TGTGCCAGCAGCTCCGAACAGGTCTATGGCTACATCTTC
.	TRBJ2-1	TRBV6-6	TRBD2	CSNWGLAGVYNEQFF	TGTTCCAACTGGGGACTAGCGGGAGTCTACAATGAACAGTTCTTC
.	TRBJ2-3	TRBV29-1	TRBD2	CSVYSGTNGSGDDFNTQYF	TGCAGCGTCTATTCCGGGACTAACGGGAGCGGTGACGATTTTAATACGCAGTATTTT
.	TRBJ2-7	TRBV6-1	.	CASSEAGVLSYEHYF	TGTGCCAGCAGTGAAGCGGGGGTACTGTCCTACGAGCACTACTTC
.	TRBJ2-2	TRBV5-5	TRBD1	CACSLTGPGTGELFF	TGTGCCTGCAGCTTGACAGGGCCTGGCACCGGGGAGCTGTTTTTT
few	TRBJ2-2	TRBV7-3	TRBD2	CASSKTSGRGTGELFF	TGTGCCAGCAGCAAGACTAGCGGGAGAGGTACCGGGGAGCTGTTTTTT
once	TRBJ2-6	TRBV6-1	.	CAISEGTGVNVLTF	TGTGCCATCAGTGAGGGGACTGGGGTCAACGTCCTGACTTTC
.	TRBJ1-1	TRBV20-1	.	CSTARTGRMNTKAFF	TGCAGTACTGCAAGAACCGGACGGATGAACACTAAAGCTTTCTTT
few	TRBJ2-7	TRBV19	.	CASSTEHRLYEQYF	TGTGCCAGTAGTACGGAGCACCGCCTATACGAGCAGTACTTC
.	TRBJ1-1	TRBV6-6	TRBD1	CVSSYSQTGDTEAFF	TGTGTCAGCAGTTACTCACAGACAGGGGACACTGAAGCTTTCTTT
.	TRBJ2-1	TRBV5-6	.	CTSSKEGSLGEQFF	TGTACCAGCAGCAAGGAGGGTTCTTTGGGTGAGCAGTTCTTC
once	TRBJ2-7	TRBV30	.	CARSSSQDSEQYF	TGTGCCCGGAGTTCTAGTCAGGACAGCGAACAGTACTTT
few	TRBJ1-2	TRBV6-1	.	CASIDSAGKSSGYTF	TGTGCCAGCATAGATTCGGCAGGGAAGTCAAGCGGCTACACCTTC
many	TRBJ2-2	TRBV12-3/TRBV12-4	.	CASSSLLSTGELFF	TGTGCCAGCAGTTCCCTCCTTAGCACCGGGGAGCTGTTTTTT
.	TRBJ1-1	TRBV29-1	.	CSGGNKHEAFF	TGCAGTGGAGGAAACAAGCATGAAGCTTTCTTT
many	TRBJ2-3	TRBV5-1	.	CASRMRTDTQYF	TGCGCCAGCAGGATGCGGACAGATACGCAGTATTTT
.	TRBJ2-6	TRBV5-1	.	CASSLAGYGANVLSF	TGCGCCAGCAGCTTGGCTGGGTATGGGGCCAACGTCCTGTCTTTC
.	TRBJ2-1	TRBV6-2/TRBV6-3	TRBD2	CASLYEREVPYNEQFF	TGTGCCAGCCTTTACGAGCGGGAGGTTCCCTATAATGAGCAGTTCTTC
.	TRBJ2-3	TRBV6-5	TRBD2	CASRLTTNGRDTDTQYF	TGCGCCAGCAGACTCACGACTAACGGGAGGGACACAGATACGCAGTATTTT
.	TRBJ2-7	TRBV29-1	.	CNIRASASYEQYF	TGCAACATTAGGGCTAGCGCATCCTACGAGCAGTACTTC
few	TRBJ2-7	TRBV7-9	TRBD1	CASSVWDSYGQYF	TGTGCCAGCAGCGTGTGGGACAGTTACGGGCAGTACTTC
many	TRBJ2-5	TRBV6-1	TRBD2	CASSVGGAGLFQETQYF	TGTGCCAGCAGTGTAGGCGGAGCGGGACTCTTCCAAGAGACCCAGTACTTC
.	TRBJ2-7	TRBV18	TRBD1	CASSLSYPPGQGAYEQYF	TGTGCCAGCTCACTTTCATACCCCCCGGGACAGGGGGCCTACGAGCAGTACTTC
.	TRBJ2-1	TRBV20-1	.	CSACFGYEQFF	TGCAGTGCTTGCTTTGGATATGAGCAGTTCTTC
.	TRBJ2-7	TRBV29-1	TRBD2	CSVVRATSPHEQYF	TGCAGTGTTGTGAGGGCGACTAGCCCCCACGAGCAGTACTTC
.	TRBJ1-4	TRBV29-1	TRBD1	CSVRETGVEKLLF	TGCAGCGTTAGAGAGACAGGGGTCGAAAAACTGTTATTT
few	TRBJ2-1	TRBV15	TRBD2	CATSRERSGRSPNEQFF	TGTGCCACCAGCAGAGAGCGGAGCGGGAGATCCCCCAATGAGCAGTTCTTC
once	TRBJ2-3	TRBV29-1	TRBD2	CSVESLAGEGTDAQYF	TGTAGCGTTGAAAGTTTAGCGGGAGAAGGCACAGATGCGCAGTATTTT
.	TRBJ2-3	TRBV5-6	TRBD1	CTSSKDRLSTGTQYF	TGTACCAGCAGCAAGGACAGGCTAAGCACAGGTACGCAGTATTTT
.	TRBJ1-2	TRBV20-1	.	CSTRKDSFYGYTF	TGCAGTACTAGGAAGGACAGCTTCTATGGTTACACCTTC
.	TRBJ1-1	TRBV6-5	.	CASSRGIPEREAFF	TGTGCCAGCAGCCGTGGGATTCCCGAGCGGGAAGCTTTCTTT
.	TRBJ2-7	TRBV11-3	TRBD1	CACSLGQGASSYEQYF	TGTGCCTGCAGTTTGGGACAGGGGGCCTCCTCCTATGAGCAGTACTTC
.	TRBJ2-2	TRBV6-4	.	CASSDSRKGGTGELFF	TGTGCCAGCAGTGACTCGAGAAAGGGCGGCACCGGGGAGCTGTTTTTT
many	TRBJ1-2	TRBV12-3/TRBV12-4	.	CASSLSQNYGYTF	TGTGCCAGCAGTTTATCACAAAACTATGGCTACACCTTC
.	TRBJ1-2	TRBV6-5	.	CASSYSLMENYDYTF	TGTGCCAGCAGTTACTCGCTGATGGAAAACTATGACTACACCTTC
.	TRBJ1-1	TRBV6-5	.	CTSSYDGRAVGLNTEAFF	TGTACCAGCAGTTACGATGGCAGGGCAGTGGGTCTAAACACTGAAGCTTTCTTT
.	TRBJ2-1	TRBV6-1	.	CVSSPLYNEQFF	TGTGTCAGCAGTCCCCTCTACAATGAGCAGTTCTTC
.	TRBJ2-2	TRBV7-9	.	CASSPPGGANTAELFF	TGTGCCAGCAGCCCCCCCGGGGGAGCGAACACCGCGGAGCTGTTTTTT